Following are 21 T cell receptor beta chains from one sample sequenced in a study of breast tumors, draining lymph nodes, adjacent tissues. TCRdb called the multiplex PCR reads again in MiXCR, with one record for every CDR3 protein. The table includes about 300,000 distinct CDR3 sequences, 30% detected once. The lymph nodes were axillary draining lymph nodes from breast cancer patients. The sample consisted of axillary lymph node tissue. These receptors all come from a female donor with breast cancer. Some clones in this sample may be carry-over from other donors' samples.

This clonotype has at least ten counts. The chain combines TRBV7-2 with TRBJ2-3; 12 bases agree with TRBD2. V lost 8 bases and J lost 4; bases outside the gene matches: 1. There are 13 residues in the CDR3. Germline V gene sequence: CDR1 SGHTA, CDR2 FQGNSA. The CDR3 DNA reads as TGTGCCAGCCGGACTAGCGGGGCAGATACGCAGTATTTT. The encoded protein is CASRTSGADTQYF. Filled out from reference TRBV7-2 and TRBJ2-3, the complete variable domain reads GAGVSQSPSNKVTEKGKDVELRCDPISGHTALYWYRQSLGQGLEFLIYFQGNSAPDKSGLPSDRFSAERTGGSVSTLTIQRTQQEDSAVYLCASRTSGADTQYFGPGTRLTVL.

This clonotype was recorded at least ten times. The CDR3 region is CASSVGTKQFF. The CDR3, as DNA: TGCGCCAGCAGCGTGGGGACAAAGCAGTTCTTC. The chain recombines TRBV4-3 with TRBJ2-1, with a weak D call TRBD1 (6 bases). In germline, CDR1 is LGHNA, CDR2 YSLEER. This CDR3 spans 11 amino acids. The V end was cut by 5 bases, the J end by 11 bases, with 10 bases between.

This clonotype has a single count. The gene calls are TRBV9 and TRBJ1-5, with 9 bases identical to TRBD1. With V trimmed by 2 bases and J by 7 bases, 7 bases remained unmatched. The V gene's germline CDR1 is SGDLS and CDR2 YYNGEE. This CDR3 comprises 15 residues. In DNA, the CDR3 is TGTGCCAGCAGCGTGAGTCCGGGACAGGGACAGCCCCAGCATTTT. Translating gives CASSVSPGQGQPQHF.

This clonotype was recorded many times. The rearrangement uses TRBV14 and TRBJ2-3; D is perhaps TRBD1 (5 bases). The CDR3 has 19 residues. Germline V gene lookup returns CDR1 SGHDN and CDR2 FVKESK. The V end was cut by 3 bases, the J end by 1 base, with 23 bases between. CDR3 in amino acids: CASSHRKFGGYRRTDTQYF. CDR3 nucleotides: TGTGCCAGCAGCCATCGCAAGTTTGGTGGGTACAGGCGCACAGATACGCAGTATTTT.

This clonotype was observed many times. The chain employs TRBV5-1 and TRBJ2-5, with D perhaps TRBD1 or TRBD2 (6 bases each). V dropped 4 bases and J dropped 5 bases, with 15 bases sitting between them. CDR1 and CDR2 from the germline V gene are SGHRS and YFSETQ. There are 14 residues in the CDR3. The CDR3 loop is CASSPLRGGETQYF. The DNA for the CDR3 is TGCGCCAGCAGCCCCCTCAGGGGAGGTGAGACCCAGTACTTC.

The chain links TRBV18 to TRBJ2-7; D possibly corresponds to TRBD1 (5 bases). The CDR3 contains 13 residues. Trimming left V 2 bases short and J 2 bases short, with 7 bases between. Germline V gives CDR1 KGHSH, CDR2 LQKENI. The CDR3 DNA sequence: TGTGCCAGCTCACCAACAGGCCCCTACGAGCAGTACTTC. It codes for CASSPTGPYEQYF.

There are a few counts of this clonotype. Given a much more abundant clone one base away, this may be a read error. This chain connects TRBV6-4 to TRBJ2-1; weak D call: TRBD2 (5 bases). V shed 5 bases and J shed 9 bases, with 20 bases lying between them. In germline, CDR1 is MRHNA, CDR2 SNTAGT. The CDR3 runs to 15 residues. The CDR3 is CASSHLGGPEGEQFF. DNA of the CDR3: TGTGCCAGCAGTCACTTGGGCGGGCCCGAAGGTGAGCAGTTCTTC.

The CDR3 DNA is TGTGCCATTAATAGGGGCGCAGATCAGCCCCAGCATTTT. Translated, it gives CAINRGADQPQHF. The V and J genes are TRBV10-3 and TRBJ1-5, with D perhaps TRBD1 (5 bases). The V and J ends lost 9 bases and 5 bases respectively, with 14 bases between them. This CDR3 is 13 amino acids long. Germline V gene sequence: CDR1 ENHRY, CDR2 SYGVKD.

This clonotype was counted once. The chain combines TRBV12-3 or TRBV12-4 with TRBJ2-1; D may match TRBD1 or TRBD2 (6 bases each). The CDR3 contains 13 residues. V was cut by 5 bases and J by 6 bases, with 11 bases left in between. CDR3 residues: CASSEGGGNEQFF. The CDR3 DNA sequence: TGTGCCAGCAGTGAGGGGGGCGGCAATGAGCAGTTCTTC.

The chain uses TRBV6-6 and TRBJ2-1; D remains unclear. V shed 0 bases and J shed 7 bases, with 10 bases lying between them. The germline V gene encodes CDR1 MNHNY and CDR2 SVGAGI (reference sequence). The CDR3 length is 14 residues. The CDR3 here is CASSYSRSINEQFF. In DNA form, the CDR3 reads TGTGCCAGCAGTTACTCGAGGAGTATTAATGAGCAGTTCTTC.

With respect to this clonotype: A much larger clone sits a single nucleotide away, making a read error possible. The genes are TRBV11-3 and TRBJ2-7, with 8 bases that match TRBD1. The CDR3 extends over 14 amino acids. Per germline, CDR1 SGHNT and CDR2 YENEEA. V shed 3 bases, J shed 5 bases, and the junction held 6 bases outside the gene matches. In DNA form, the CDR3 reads TGTGCCAGCAGCTTCTGGACAGGGCCCAACGAGCAGTACTTC. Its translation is CASSFWTGPNEQYF.

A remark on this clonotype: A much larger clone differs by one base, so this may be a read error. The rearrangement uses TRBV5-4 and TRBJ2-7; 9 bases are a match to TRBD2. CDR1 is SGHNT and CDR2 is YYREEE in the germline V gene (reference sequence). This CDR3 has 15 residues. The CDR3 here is CASGLGVAGVYEQYF. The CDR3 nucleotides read TGTGCCAGCGGCTTGGGGGTAGCGGGGGTTTACGAGCAGTACTTC. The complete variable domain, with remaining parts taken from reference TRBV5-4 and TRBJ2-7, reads ETGVTQSPTHLIKTRGQQVTLRCSSQSGHNTVSWYQQALGQGPQFIFQYYREEENGRGNFPPRFSGLQFPNYSSELNVNALELDDSALYLCASGLGVAGVYEQYFGPGTRLTVT.

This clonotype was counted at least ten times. In DNA form, the CDR3 reads TGTGCCAGCTCAGGAGGATTTGATTCACCCCTCCACTTT. It translates to CASSGGFDSPLHF. The rearrangement links TRBV18 to TRBJ1-6; no clear D. This CDR3 spans 13 amino acids. V was shortened by 5 bases and J by 8 bases, with 10 bases between the two germline ends. Per germline, CDR1 KGHSH and CDR2 LQKENI.

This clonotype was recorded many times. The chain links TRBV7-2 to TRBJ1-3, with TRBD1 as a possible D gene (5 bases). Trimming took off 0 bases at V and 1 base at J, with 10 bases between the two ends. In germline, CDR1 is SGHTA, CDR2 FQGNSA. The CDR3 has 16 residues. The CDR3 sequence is CASSLASRGSGNTIYF. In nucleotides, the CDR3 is TGTGCCAGCAGCTTAGCCTCTCGGGGGTCTGGAAACACCATATATTTT.

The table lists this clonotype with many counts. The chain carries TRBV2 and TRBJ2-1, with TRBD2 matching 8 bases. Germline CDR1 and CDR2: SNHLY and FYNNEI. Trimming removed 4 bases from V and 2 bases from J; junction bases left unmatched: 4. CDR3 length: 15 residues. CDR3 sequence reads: CASSGPGGTYNEQFF. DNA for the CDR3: TGTGCCAGCAGTGGGCCGGGAGGGACCTACAATGAGCAGTTCTTC.

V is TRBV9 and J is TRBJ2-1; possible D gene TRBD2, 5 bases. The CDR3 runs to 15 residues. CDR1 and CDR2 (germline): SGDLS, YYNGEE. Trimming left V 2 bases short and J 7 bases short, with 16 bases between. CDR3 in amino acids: CASSVSSTTHNEQFF. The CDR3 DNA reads TGTGCCAGCAGCGTCTCTAGCACGACCCATAATGAGCAGTTCTTC.

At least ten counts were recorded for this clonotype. CDR3 residues: CSARDRLSTDTQYF. CDR3 bases: TGCAGTGCTAGAGATCGGCTTAGCACAGATACGCAGTATTTT. The rearrangement joins TRBV20-1 to TRBJ2-3; D unclear. The V gene's germline CDR1 is DFQATT and CDR2 SNEGSKA (reference sequence). Trimming removed 0 bases from V and 0 bases from J, with 7 bases in between. CDR3 length: 14 amino acids.

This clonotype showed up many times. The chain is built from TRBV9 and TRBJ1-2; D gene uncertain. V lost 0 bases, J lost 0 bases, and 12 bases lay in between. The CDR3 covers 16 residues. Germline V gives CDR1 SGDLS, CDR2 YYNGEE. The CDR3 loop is CASSVVKVLTNYGYTF. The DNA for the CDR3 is TGTGCCAGCAGCGTAGTGAAGGTATTAACTAACTATGGCTACACCTTC.

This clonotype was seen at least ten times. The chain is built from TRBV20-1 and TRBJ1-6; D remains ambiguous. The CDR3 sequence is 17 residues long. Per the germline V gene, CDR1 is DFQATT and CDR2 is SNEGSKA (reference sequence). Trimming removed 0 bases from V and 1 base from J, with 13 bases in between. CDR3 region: CSARDLVKGSYNSPLHF. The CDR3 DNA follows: TGCAGTGCTAGAGATCTGGTAAAAGGGTCCTATAATTCACCCCTCCACTTT.

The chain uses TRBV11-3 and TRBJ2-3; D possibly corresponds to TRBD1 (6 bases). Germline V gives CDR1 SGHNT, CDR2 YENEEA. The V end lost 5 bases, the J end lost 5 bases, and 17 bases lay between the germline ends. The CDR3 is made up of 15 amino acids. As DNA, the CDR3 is TGTGCCAGCAGCCACACAGGGCTTAGGATAGATACGCAGTATTTT. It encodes CASSHTGLRIDTQYF. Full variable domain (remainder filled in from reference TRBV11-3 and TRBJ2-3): EAGVVQSPRYKIIEKKQPVAFWCNPISGHNTLYWYLQNLGQGPELLIRYENEEAVDDSQLPKDRFSAERLKGVDSTLKIQPAELGDSAVYLCASSHTGLRIDTQYFGPGTRLTVL.

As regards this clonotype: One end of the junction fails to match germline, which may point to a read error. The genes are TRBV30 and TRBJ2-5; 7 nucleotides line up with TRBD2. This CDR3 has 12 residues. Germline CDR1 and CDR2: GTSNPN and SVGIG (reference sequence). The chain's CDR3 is CAWGRGGETQCF. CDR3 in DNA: TGTGCCTGGGGCCGCGGGGGTGAGACCCAGTGCTTC. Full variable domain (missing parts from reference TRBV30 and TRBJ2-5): SQTIHQWPATLVQPVGSPLSLECTVEGTSNPNLYWYRQAAGRGLQLLFYSVGIGQISSEVPQNLSASRPQDRQFILSSKKLLLSDSGFYLCAWGRGGETQCFGPGTRLLVL.